Sequencing of this T cell receptor (beta chain) was carried out in a study of CD4 T cells in relation to SARS-CoV-2 and coronaviruses. Using immunoSEQ multiplex PCR, the repertoire was profiled, and TCRdb retains in-frame clones only, with some absent. This table holds about 22,000 clones, under 70% found once. Points from the study as a whole: No donor gave both pre-pandemic and post-infection samples. In around 63% of donors, memory CD4+ clonotypes crossrecognized SARS-CoV-2 and at least one common cold coronavirus spike.

Concerning this clone: The antigen remains undetermined.

Unexposed donor CD4+ T cells date from about 2011-2018, before the COVID-19 pandemic. CD4+ T cells were isolated from the cells after around eleven days of culture. Testing used SARS-CoV-2 S/N and four cold-coronavirus spikes on unexposed-donor CD4+ T cells, cells permitting. On days 3 and 7, cultures got half fresh IL-2 medium. The V gene lost 0 bases and the J gene lost 3 bases, with 15 bases spanning the gap. Germline assignment: CDR1 MRHNA and CDR2 SNTAGT. The CDR3 sequence is 16 residues long. This clonotype was obtained from a human donor in good health. Sequencing input: CD4+ T cells from PBMCs, cultured in vitro. The rearrangement uses TRBV6-4 and TRBJ2-7; D may be TRBD2 (5 bases). In DNA form, the CDR3 reads TGTGCCAGCAGTGACTCGAGAGGGCTGACCGACTACGAGCAGTACTTC. Amino acid sequence: CASSDSRGLTDYEQYF.